This TCR beta chain emerged from a study of T cell repertoires in cytomegalovirus infection (dated by TCRdb to the late 2010s). Turning to the overall study: Because public TCR beta signatures pointed to carriage of CMV infection together with the matching HLA type, the HLA type of each donor mattered for the analysis.

This clonotype was recorded many times. Its recognized antigen is unknown. Nothing much larger sits one base from this clone, and base qualities are not available. Trimming removed 5 bases from V and 3 bases from J; the gene matches leave 6 bases unexplained. CDR3 length: 14 amino acids, cysteine to phenylalanine. Only the CDR3 portion is preserved as DNA: 42 bases, with reading frame beginning at the first base. The germline V gene (reference sequence) yields MNHNY for CDR1 and SVGAGI for CDR2. Sequenced on an Illumina HiSeq 1500. The public reads were quality trimmed at Q25 with fastp and then assembled into clones with MiXCR by TCRdb, keeping productive beta chains. Every distinct CDR3 protein forms one entry, paired with its most common genes and DNA. Counted in this sample were some 600,000 distinct CDR3 sequences; 20% to 25% of them appeared once. Of the sample, 6.5% to 10% is held by the ten largest clones.

Overall results and qualifications from the work: The ex vivo response was dominated by HLA-C-restricted CMV-specific TCR beta clonotypes, which also provided the single most frequent clonotype in two of eight donors. Carriers of CMV infection plus the relevant HLA type were discriminated by the cumulative frequency of public TCR beta family members in the study cohort and in an independent approximately 360-donor cohort.

The receptor's source is a human donor in good health (CMV status not recorded). Some clones in this sample may be carry-over from other donors' samples. This sequence uses TRBV6-6 and TRBJ1-2; 7 central bases correspond to TRBD1. The source material was CD8+ T cells from PBMCs. CDR3 loop: CASSPPGTDYGYTF. The nucleotide sequence reads as follows: TGTGCCAGCAGTCCTCCCGGGACAGACTATGGCTACACCTTC.